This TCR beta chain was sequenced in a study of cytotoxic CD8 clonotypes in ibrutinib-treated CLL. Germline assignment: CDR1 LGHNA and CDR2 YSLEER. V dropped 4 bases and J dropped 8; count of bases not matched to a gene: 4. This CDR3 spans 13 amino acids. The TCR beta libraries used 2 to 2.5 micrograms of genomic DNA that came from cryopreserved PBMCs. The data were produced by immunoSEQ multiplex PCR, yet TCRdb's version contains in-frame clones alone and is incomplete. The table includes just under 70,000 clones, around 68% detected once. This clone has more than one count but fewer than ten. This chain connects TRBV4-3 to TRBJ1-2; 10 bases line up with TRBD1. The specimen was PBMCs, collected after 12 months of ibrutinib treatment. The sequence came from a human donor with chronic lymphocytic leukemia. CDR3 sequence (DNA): TGCGCCAGCAGCCCAGACAGGGGGCTCGGCTACACCTTC. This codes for CASSPDRGLGYTF.